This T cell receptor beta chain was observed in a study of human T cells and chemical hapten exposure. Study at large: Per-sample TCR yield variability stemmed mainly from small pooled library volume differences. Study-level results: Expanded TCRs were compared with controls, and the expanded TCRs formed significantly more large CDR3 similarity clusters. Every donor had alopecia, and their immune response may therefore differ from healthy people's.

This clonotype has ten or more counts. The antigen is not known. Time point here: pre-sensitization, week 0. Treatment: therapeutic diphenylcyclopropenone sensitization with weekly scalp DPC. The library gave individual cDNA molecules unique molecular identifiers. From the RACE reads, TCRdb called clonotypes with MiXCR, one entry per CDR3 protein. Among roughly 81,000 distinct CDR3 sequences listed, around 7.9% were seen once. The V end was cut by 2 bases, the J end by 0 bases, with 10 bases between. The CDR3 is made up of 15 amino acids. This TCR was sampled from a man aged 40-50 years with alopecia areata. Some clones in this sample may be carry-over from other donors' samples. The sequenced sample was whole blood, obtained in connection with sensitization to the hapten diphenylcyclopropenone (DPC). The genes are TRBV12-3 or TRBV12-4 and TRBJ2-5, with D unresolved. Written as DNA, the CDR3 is TGTGCCAGCAGTTTAATGATCGGGCACCAAGAGACCCAGTACTTC. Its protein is CASSLMIGHQETQYF.